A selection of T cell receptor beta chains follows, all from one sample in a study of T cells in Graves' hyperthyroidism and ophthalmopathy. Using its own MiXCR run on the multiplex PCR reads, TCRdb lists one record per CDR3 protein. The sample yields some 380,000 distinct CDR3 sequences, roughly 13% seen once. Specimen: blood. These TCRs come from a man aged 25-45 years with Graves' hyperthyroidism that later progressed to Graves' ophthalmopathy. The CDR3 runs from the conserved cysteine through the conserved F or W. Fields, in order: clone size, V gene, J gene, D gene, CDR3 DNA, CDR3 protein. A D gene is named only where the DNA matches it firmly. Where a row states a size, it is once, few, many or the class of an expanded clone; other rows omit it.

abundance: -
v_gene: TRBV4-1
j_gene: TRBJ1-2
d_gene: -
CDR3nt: TGCGCCAGCAGCCAAGATCAAGGGGCCAGCTATGGCTACACCTTC
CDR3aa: CASSQDQGASYGYTF

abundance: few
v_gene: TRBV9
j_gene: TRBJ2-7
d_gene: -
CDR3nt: TGTGCCAGCAGCGTAGACGAGGGGGACGCCTACGAGCAGTACTTC
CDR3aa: CASSVDEGDAYEQYF

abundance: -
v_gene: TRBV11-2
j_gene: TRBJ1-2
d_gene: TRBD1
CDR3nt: TGTGCCAGCAGCTTAGACAGGGGGTTACCCTATGGCTACACCTTC
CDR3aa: CASSLDRGLPYGYTF

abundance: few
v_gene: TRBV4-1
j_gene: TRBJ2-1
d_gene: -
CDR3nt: TGCGCCAGCAGCCTATTACAGGGCGGGCGCAATGAGCAGTTCTTC
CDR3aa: CASSLLQGGRNEQFF

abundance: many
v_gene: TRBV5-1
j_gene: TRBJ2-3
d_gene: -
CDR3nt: TGCGCCAGCAGAGAGGACAGCACAGATACGCAGTATTTT
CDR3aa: CASREDSTDTQYF

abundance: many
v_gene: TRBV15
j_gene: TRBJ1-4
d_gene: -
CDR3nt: TGTGCCACCAGCAGAGATATGGTTGAAAAACTGTTTTTT
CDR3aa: CATSRDMVEKLFF

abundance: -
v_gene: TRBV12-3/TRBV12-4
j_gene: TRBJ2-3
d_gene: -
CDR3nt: TGTGTCAGCACGGCCTCCCACCCAGATACGCAGTATTTT
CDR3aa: CVSTASHPDTQYF

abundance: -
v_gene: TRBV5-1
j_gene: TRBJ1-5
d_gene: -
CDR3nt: TGCGCCAGCAGCTTGGAAGCTGGGGGGAGTCAGCCCCAGCATTTT
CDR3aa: CASSLEAGGSQPQHF

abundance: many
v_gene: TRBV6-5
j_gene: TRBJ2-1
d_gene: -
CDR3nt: TGTGCCAGCAGTTACGGCGAGACCTACTACAATGAGCAGTTCTTC
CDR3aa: CASSYGETYYNEQFF

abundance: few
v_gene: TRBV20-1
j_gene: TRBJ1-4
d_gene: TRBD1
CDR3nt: TGCAGTGCTAGAAGGCAGGGGGCAGGTACTAATGAAAAACTGTTTTTT
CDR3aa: CSARRQGAGTNEKLFF

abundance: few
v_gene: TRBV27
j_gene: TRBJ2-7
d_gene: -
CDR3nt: TGTGCCAGCAGTTTGGGGGGACTCACGGCTGGTGAGCAGTACTTC
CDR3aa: CASSLGGLTAGEQYF

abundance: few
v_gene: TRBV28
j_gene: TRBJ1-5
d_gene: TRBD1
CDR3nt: TGTGCCAGCACCCAAAGATGGACAGGGGCCTTCGATAGCAATCAGCCCCAGCATTTT
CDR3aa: CASTQRWTGAFDSNQPQHF

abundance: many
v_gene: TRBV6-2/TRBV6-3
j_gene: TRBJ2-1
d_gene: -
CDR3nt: TGTGCCAGCAGTCCCGGGACCTACAATGAGCAGTTCTTC
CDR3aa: CASSPGTYNEQFF

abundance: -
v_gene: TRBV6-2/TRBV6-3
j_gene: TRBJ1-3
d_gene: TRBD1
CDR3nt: TGTGCCAGCAGTAACCACCCGGGACAGGGGGCTGAAAACACCATATATTTT
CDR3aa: CASSNHPGQGAENTIYF

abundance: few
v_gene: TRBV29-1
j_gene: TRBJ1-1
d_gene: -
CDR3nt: TGCAGCGTTGATCTGCTGGGGTTAAACACTGAAGCTTTCTTT
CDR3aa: CSVDLLGLNTEAFF

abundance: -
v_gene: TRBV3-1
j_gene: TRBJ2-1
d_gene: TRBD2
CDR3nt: TGTGCCAGCAGCCAAGTCCAGCGGGGGAGTGAGCAGTTCTTC
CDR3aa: CASSQVQRGSEQFF

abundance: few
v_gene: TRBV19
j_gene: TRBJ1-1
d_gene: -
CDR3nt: TGTGCCAGTAGTATTCAGCTTATGAACACTGAAGCTTTCTTT
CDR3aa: CASSIQLMNTEAFF

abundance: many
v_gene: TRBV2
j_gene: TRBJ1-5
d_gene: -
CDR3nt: TGTGCCAGTCTCGTTGAGGGCGGCAATCAGCCCCAGCATTTT
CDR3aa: CASLVEGGNQPQHF

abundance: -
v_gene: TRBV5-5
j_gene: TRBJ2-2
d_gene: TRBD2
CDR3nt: TGTGCCAGCAGACCAGAGCGGGGGCGCACCGGGGAGCTGTTTTTT
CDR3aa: CASRPERGRTGELFF

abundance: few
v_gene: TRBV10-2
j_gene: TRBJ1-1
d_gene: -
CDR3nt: TGCGCCGACAGACAGAGTTTGAACACTGAAGCTTTCTTT
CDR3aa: CADRQSLNTEAFF

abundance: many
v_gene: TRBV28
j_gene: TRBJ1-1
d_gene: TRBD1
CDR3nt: TGTGCCAGCAGCTACCGCGGGACAGGGAAAACCGAAGCTTTCTTT
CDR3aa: CASSYRGTGKTEAFF

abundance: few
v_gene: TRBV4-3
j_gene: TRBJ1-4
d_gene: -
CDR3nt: TGCGCCAGCAGCCAACAGGGGCGGGGGAATGAAAAACTGTTTTTT
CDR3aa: CASSQQGRGNEKLFF

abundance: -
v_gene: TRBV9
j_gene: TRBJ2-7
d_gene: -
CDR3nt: TGTGCCAGCAGCGTATCACCAGACAGGACTTACGAGCAGTACTTC
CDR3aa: CASSVSPDRTYEQYF

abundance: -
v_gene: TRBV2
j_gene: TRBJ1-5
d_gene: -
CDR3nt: TGTGCCAGCAGGGGCTCGGGGGGCCAACAGCCCCAGCATTTT
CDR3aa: CASRGSGGQQPQHF

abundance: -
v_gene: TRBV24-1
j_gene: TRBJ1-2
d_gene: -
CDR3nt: TGTGCCACCAGTGATCGGTTGGCAGATGGCTACACCTTC
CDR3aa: CATSDRLADGYTF

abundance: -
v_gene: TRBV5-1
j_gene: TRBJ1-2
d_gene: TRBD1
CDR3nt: TGCGCCAACAGCTTGGAGCGTACACGGGACAGAAGGACCTTC
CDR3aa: CANSLERTRDRRTF

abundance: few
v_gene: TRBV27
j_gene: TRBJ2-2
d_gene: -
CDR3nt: TGTGCCAGCAGTTTCTCAGGGGTTTCCGGGGAGCTGTTTTTT
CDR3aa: CASSFSGVSGELFF

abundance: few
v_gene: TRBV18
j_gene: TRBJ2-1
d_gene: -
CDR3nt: TGTGCCAGCTCACCATTTAACGGTGGGAATGAGCAGTTCTTC
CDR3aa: CASSPFNGGNEQFF

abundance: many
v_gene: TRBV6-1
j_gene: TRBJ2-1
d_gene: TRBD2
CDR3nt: TGTGCCAGCAGGGGGACTAGTGCCTCCAGCGAGCAGTTCTTC
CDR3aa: CASRGTSASSEQFF

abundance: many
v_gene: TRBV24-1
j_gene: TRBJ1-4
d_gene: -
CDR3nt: TGTGCCACCAGTGAGGGGCGACTGCCTAATGAAAAACTGTTTTTT
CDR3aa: CATSEGRLPNEKLFF

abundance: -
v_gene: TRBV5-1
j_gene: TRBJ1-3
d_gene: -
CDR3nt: TGCGCCAGCTCCCAAGGCCGGTTTTCTTCTGGAAACACCATATATTTT
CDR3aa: CASSQGRFSSGNTIYF

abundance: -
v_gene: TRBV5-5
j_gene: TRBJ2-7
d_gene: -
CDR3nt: TGTGCCAGCAGGTCAGGGGATCTTTCCTGGGAGCAGTACTTC
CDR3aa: CASRSGDLSWEQYF

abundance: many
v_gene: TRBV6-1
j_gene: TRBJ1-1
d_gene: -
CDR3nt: TGTGCCAGCAGTTACGGGGGGGGGAAGGCTTTCTTT
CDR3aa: CASSYGGGKAFF

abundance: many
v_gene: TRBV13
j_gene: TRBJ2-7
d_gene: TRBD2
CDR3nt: TGTGCCAGCAGGGGTAGCGGGGAGAACTACGAGCAGTACTTC
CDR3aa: CASRGSGENYEQYF

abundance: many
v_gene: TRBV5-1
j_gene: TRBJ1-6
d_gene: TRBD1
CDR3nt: TGCGCCAGCAGCACGGGACAGGGTTGGGGTTCACCCCTCCACTTT
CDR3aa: CASSTGQGWGSPLHF

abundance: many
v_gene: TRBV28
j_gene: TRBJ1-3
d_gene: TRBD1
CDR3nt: TGTGCCAGCAGTTCCCCGACAGGGTGGCACACCATATATTTT
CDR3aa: CASSSPTGWHTIYF

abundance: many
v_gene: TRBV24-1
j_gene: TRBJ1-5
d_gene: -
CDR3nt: TGTGCCACCAGTGATTTGGAGAGCAATCAGCCCCAGCATTTT
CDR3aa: CATSDLESNQPQHF

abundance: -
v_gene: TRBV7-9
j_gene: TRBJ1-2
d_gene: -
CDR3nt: TGTGCCAGCAGCCGAAGGGAGTCTTCTAACTATGGCTACACCTTC
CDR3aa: CASSRRESSNYGYTF